These 20 T cell receptor beta chains originate from one sample sequenced in a study of shared clonotypes between healthy human individuals. The assay was immunoSEQ multiplex PCR, and TCRdb's table has in-frame clones only and misses some. The sample lists 1 million to 1.2 million clones, roughly 77% occurring once. Sequenced material: memory CD4+ T cells from PBMCs. The subset was: CD45RA-negative fraction. All receptors derive from a man aged 18 to 30 in good health. Some clones in this sample may be carry-over from other donors' samples.

The CDR3, as DNA: TGTGCCAGCAGGGACAGGGTTCAAGCGCGGGAGCAGTACTTC. Amino acids: CASRDRVQAREQYF. This chain uses TRBV28 with TRBJ2-7; 8 positions match TRBD1. V dropped 6 bases and J dropped 7; count of bases not matched to a gene: 11. CDR1 and CDR2 (germline): MDHEN, SYDVKM. The CDR3 covers 14 residues.

This clone has a single count. This rearrangement joins TRBV6-5 to TRBJ1-5; 9 positions agree with TRBD1. CDR3 length equals 14 residues. Germline trimming cut 6 bases from V and 4 bases from J; bases unmatched to any gene: 4. Germline V CDR1 and CDR2: MNHEY, SVGAGI. Here the CDR3 DNA reads TGTGCCAGCAGACAGGGGGCTAGAAATCAGCCCCAGCATTTT. Translation: CASRQGARNQPQHF.

This clone came up a few times. The chain is built from TRBV6-5 and TRBJ2-1, with D tentatively TRBD1 (5 bases). The V gene lost 6 bases and the J gene lost 5 bases, with 5 bases spanning the gap. Germline V gene lookup returns CDR1 MNHEY and CDR2 SVGAGI. The CDR3 consists of 11 residues. CDR3 amino acids: CASRDNNEQFF. CDR3 nucleotide sequence: TGTGCCAGCAGGGACAACAATGAGCAGTTCTTC.

Regarding this clone: This sample also contains other DNA sequences that code for the same CDR3. J is TRBJ2-3 and V is TRBV27; 7 nucleotides line up with TRBD2. With V trimmed by 1 base and J by 1 base, 5 bases remained unmatched. This CDR3 region has 16 residues. Germline V CDR1 and CDR2: MNHEY, SMNVEV (reference sequence). The CDR3 here is CASSLLAGGGTDTQYF. CDR3 nucleotides: TGTGCCAGCAGTTTATTAGCGGGCGGGGGCACAGATACGCAGTATTTT.

This clone has at least ten counts. V is TRBV4-1 and J is TRBJ2-1; 7 nucleotides agree with TRBD2. Germline CDR1 reads MGHRA; CDR2 reads YSYEKL. The CDR3 is 16 amino acids. Germline trimming cut 6 bases from V and 0 bases from J; bases unmatched to any gene: 8. Here the CDR3 reads CASSRKGGSSYNEQFF. CDR3 nucleotides: TGCGCCAGCAGTCGGAAGGGCGGGAGCTCCTACAATGAGCAGTTCTTC.

The V gene is TRBV5-1, the J gene TRBJ1-3; the D gene is possibly TRBD1 (5 bases). This CDR3 region has 15 residues. The germline CDR1 and CDR2 sequences are SGHRS and YFSETQ. V lost 0 bases and J lost 5, with 12 bases in between. This CDR3 is CASSLESGSRNTIYF. The DNA of the CDR3 is TGCGCCAGCAGCTTGGAGTCAGGGAGTAGAAACACCATATATTTT.

As concerns this clone: The same CDR3 arises from other DNA sequences in this sample as well. The J gene is TRBJ1-5, the V gene TRBV30; D is undetermined. V gave up 0 bases and J gave up 2 bases, with 5 bases separating them. The CDR3 extends over 13 amino acids. Germline V gene lookup returns CDR1 GTSNPN and CDR2 SVGIG (reference sequence). The CDR3 coding sequence is TGTGCCTGGAGTGTTGGAGGCAATCAGCCCCAGCATTTT. Protein product: CAWSVGGNQPQHF.

The chain recombines TRBV11-1 with TRBJ2-1; the D call may be TRBD1 or TRBD2 (5 bases each). CDR1 SGHAT and CDR2 FQDESV come from the germline V gene (reference sequence). Trimming stripped 5 bases from V and 15 bases from J, with 20 bases between. This CDR3 contains 13 residues. CDR3 sequence reads: CASSPTLAGAVFF. The CDR3 coding sequence is TGTGCCAGCAGCCCTACTCTAGCCGGGGCCGTGTTCTTC. Full variable domain (rest looked up from reference TRBV11-1 and TRBJ2-1): EAEVAQSPRYKITEKSQAVAFWCDPISGHATLYWYRQILGQGPELLVQFQDESVVDDSQLPKDRFSAERLKGVDSTLKIQPAELGDSAMYLCASSPTLAGAVFFGPGTRLTVL.

The chain links TRBV9 to TRBJ2-7; 7 bases match TRBD1. Germline CDR1 and CDR2: SGDLS and YYNGEE. The CDR3 has 14 residues. Trimming cost V 4 bases and J 3 bases; bases outside gene matches: 7. In nucleotides, the CDR3 is TGTGCCAGCAGCCCCCGACAGGGCGACTACGAGCAGTACTTC. Translated, it gives CASSPRQGDYEQYF. The full variable domain, with the rest looked up from reference TRBV9 and TRBJ2-7, is DSGVTQTPKHLITATGQRVTLRCSPRSGDLSVYWYQQSLDQGLQFLIQYYNGEERAKGNILERFSAQQFPDLHSELNLSSLELGDSALYFCASSPRQGDYEQYFGPGTRLTVT.

J is TRBJ2-1 and V is TRBV7-2; the D is unclear. The ends were cut back, 1 base at V and 5 bases at J, with 9 bases in the middle. The CDR3 loop spans 14 amino acids. CDR1 is SGHTA and CDR2 is FQGNSA in the germline V gene. CDR3 nucleotides: TGTGCCAGCAGCTTAGGCCCAGCCAACAATGAGCAGTTCTTC. Protein product: CASSLGPANNEQFF.

The chain links TRBV6-6 to TRBJ2-7; the D is unclear. There are 14 residues in the CDR3. Germline CDR1 is MNHNY and CDR2 is SVGAGI (reference sequence). Trimming shortened V by 6 bases and J by 2 bases, and 14 bases separated the two germline ends. The CDR3 reads CASRLPGTTYEQYF. The CDR3 DNA sequence: TGTGCCAGCAGACTTCCCGGAACCACCTACGAGCAGTACTTC.

This clone has only a few counts. Other DNA variants within this sample encode the same CDR3. The V and J genes are TRBV11-2 and TRBJ2-5; D ambiguous. The CDR3 loop spans 14 amino acids. V was trimmed by 1 base and J by 2 bases, leaving 8 bases between them. Looked up from germline, CDR1 is SGHAT and CDR2 is FQNNGV. The CDR3 nucleotides are TGTGCCAGCAGCTTAGCATCCAATCAAGAGACCCAGTACTTC. Translating it yields CASSLASNQETQYF.

The J gene is TRBJ2-1, the V gene TRBV9, with a weak D call TRBD2 (6 bases). The CDR3 is 15 residues long. With 4 bases removed from V and 4 bases from J, the gap between germline ends came to 15 bases. Germline V gene sequence: CDR1 SGDLS, CDR2 YYNGEE. The CDR3 nucleotides read TGTGCCAGCAGCCCTAGCGAGGGTTTATACAATGAGCAGTTCTTC. Translating it yields CASSPSEGLYNEQFF.

This rearrangement joins TRBV7-2 to TRBJ2-7; no clear D gene. Per germline, CDR1 SGHTA and CDR2 FQGNSA. The CDR3 loop spans 14 amino acids. Trimming took off 7 bases at V and 2 bases at J, with 15 bases between the two ends. CDR3 region: CASTPRPGPYEQYF. CDR3 nucleotides: TGTGCCAGCACCCCTCGTCCGGGCCCCTACGAGCAGTACTTC.

In this sample, this clone turned up a few times. V is TRBV7-9 and J is TRBJ1-2; D ambiguous. The V and J ends lost 1 base and 3 bases respectively, with 9 bases between them. This CDR3 contains 14 residues. Germline values: CDR1 SEHNR, CDR2 FQNEAQ (reference sequence). CDR3 DNA sequence: TGTGCCAGCAGCTTAGTTTTCGGCCACTATGGCTACACCTTC. Residues: CASSLVFGHYGYTF.

The rearrangement joins TRBV5-1 to TRBJ2-3; possible D gene TRBD2, 5 bases. The V gene's germline CDR1 is SGHRS and CDR2 YFSETQ. V lost 5 bases, J lost 6 bases, and 10 bases lay in between. CDR3 length equals 12 residues. The CDR3 sequence: CASRGPGDTQYF. The CDR3 nucleotides are TGCGCCAGCAGGGGCCCGGGGGATACGCAGTATTTT.

This clone has ten or more counts. V usage is TRBV19 and J usage is TRBJ2-7, with D perhaps TRBD2 (5 bases). The V end lost 7 bases, the J end lost 0 bases, and 19 bases lay between the germline ends. Germline values: CDR1 LNHDA, CDR2 SQIVND (reference sequence). The CDR3 is made up of 16 amino acids. CDR3 DNA sequence: TGTGCCAGTACTCCGCGCCCCGGGAAGAACTCCTACGAGCAGTACTTC. It is translated as CASTPRPGKNSYEQYF.

The V call is TRBV9, the J call TRBJ2-1; D tentatively fits TRBD1 or TRBD2 (5 bases each). The V and J ends lost 0 bases and 10 bases respectively, with 17 bases between them. The CDR3 totals 15 residues. Germline V gene lookup returns CDR1 SGDLS and CDR2 YYNGEE. CDR3 DNA: TGTGCCAGCAGCGTAGAGGGACGTGGAGGATACGAGCAGTTCTTC. Its translation is CASSVEGRGGYEQFF.

The chain joins TRBV4-2 to TRBJ2-7; 8 bases align to TRBD2. The CDR3 has 15 residues. With 4 bases clipped from V and 4 bases from J, the junction kept 9 bases outside the gene matches. Germline values: CDR1 LGHNA, CDR2 YNFKEQ. CDR3 amino acids: CASSPSAGALYEQYF. CDR3 in DNA: TGTGCCAGCAGCCCGTCAGCGGGAGCGTTATACGAGCAGTACTTC.

The table lists this clone with a few counts. The J gene is TRBJ1-3, the V gene TRBV28; the match to TRBD1 covers 7 bases. This CDR3 is 15 amino acids long. The V and J ends lost 6 bases and 2 bases, in that order; junction bases with no gene match: 7. Germline V gene sequence: CDR1 MDHEN, CDR2 SYDVKM. This CDR3 is CASSYRGGPGNTIYF. The CDR3 nucleotides are TGTGCCAGCAGCTACAGGGGAGGACCTGGAAACACCATATATTTT.